Presented here are 23 T cell receptor beta chains from one specimen sequenced in a study of early T cells in non-severe SARS-CoV-2 infection. TCRdb reprocessed the 5' RACE reads with MiXCR, giving one entry per CDR3 protein. The sample has approximately 50,000 distinct CDR3 sequences; roughly 8.8% are singletons. Input material: whole blood. These TCRs come from an adult who was a healthcare worker with PCR-confirmed SARS-CoV-2 infection or an uninfected control (not recorded which).

Turning to this clonotype: Mismatch with germline at one junction end may stem from a read error. The rearrangement uses TRBV7-7 and TRBJ2-1; no firm D call. This CDR3 is 13 amino acids long. Germline V gene lookup returns CDR1 SSHAT and CDR2 FNYEAQ (reference sequence). In nucleotides, the CDR3 is TGTGCTAGCAGCCTAGGACCAGCACGAGAGCAGTTCTTC. Its protein is CASSLGPAREQFF.

The sample holds many counts of this clonotype. The chain combines TRBV12-3 or TRBV12-4 with TRBJ1-5, with no clear D. V shed 9 bases and J shed 6 bases, with 3 bases lying between them. The CDR3 runs to 9 residues. The CDR3 loop is CARGQPQHF. In nucleotides, the CDR3 is TGTGCCAGGGGTCAGCCCCAGCATTTT.

This clonotype was detected ten times or more. The chain combines TRBV14 with TRBJ1-1; a possible D gene is TRBD1 (6 bases). Germline CDR1 reads SGHDN; CDR2 reads FVKESK. Trimming left V 1 base short and J 3 bases short, with 12 bases between. This CDR3 has 15 amino acids. The CDR3 reads CASSQVRQGYTEAFF. CDR3 bases: TGTGCCAGCAGCCAAGTTCGGCAGGGGTACACTGAAGCTTTCTTT.

CDR3 sequence (DNA): TGTGCCAGCAGCGTAGCCGGGACAGGGGTTGTCGGCACTGAAGCTTTCTTT. It encodes CASSVAGTGVVGTEAFF. The V call is TRBV9, the J call TRBJ1-1; 10 nucleotides match TRBD1. The V and J ends lost 0 bases and 4 bases, in that order; junction bases with no gene match: 9. CDR1 is SGDLS and CDR2 is YYNGEE in the germline V gene. The CDR3 extends over 17 amino acids.

The table lists this clonotype with many counts. The genes are TRBV14 and TRBJ1-1; D call uncertain. The CDR3 consists of 15 residues. The ends were cut back, 4 bases at V and 0 bases at J, with 12 bases in the middle. The V gene's germline CDR1 is SGHDN and CDR2 FVKESK. The CDR3 is CASSPVMTVNTEAFF. DNA of the CDR3: TGTGCCAGCAGCCCCGTTATGACGGTGAACACTGAAGCTTTCTTT.

This clonotype has only a few counts. This chain joins TRBV5-1 and TRBJ1-1, with D possibly TRBD1 on 5 matching bases. This CDR3 is 14 amino acids long. Per germline, CDR1 SGHRS and CDR2 YFSETQ. V was cut by 5 bases and J by 2 bases, with 13 bases left in between. The CDR3 DNA reads as TGCGCCAGCAGAAATGGGGCCGATAACACTGAAGCTTTCTTT. Its protein product is CASRNGADNTEAFF.

About this clonotype: Just one base apart from a much larger clone, this may be a read error. The rearrangement links TRBV9 to TRBJ2-3; 9 nucleotides line up with TRBD2. CDR1 is SGDLS, CDR2 YYNGEE, per germline. This CDR3 region has 16 residues. The CDR3 loop reads CPSSALGLALPDTQYF. The CDR3 DNA reads as TGTCCCAGCAGCGCTCTGGGACTAGCCCTTCCAGATACGCAGTATTTT.

This clonotype was detected a few times. In DNA, the CDR3 is TGTGCCAGCAGTTATTTAGGGTACACCGGGGAGCTGTTTTTT. It yields the protein CASSYLGYTGELFF. The gene calls are TRBV6-2 or TRBV6-3 and TRBJ2-2; D unresolved. The CDR3 is 14 residues long. Germline V gene sequence: CDR1 MNHEY, CDR2 SVGEGT. Trimming left V 3 bases short and J 3 bases short, with 8 bases between.

This clonotype was seen ten or more times. This chain links TRBV12-3 or TRBV12-4 with TRBJ2-3; TRBD2 aligns across 8 bases. This CDR3 has 14 residues. The trim removed 7 bases at V and 7 bases at J, leaving 10 bases unmatched. CDR3 residues: CASNPGGGGHTQYF. The CDR3 DNA is TGTGCCAGCAACCCCGGGGGGGGAGGCCATACGCAGTATTTT.

The chain is built from TRBV6-2 or TRBV6-3 and TRBJ2-1; TRBD2 matches 10 bases. The V segment lost 6 bases and the J segment 3 bases; nucleotides outside the gene matches: 11. Germline V CDR1 and CDR2: MNHEY, SVGEGT. The CDR3 is made up of 17 amino acids. CDR3 sequence reads: CASRPLGLADGYNEQFF. CDR3 DNA sequence: TGTGCCAGCAGACCACTCGGACTAGCGGATGGCTACAATGAGCAGTTCTTC.

In its sample, this clonotype was seen many times. The CDR3 nucleotides are TGTGCCAGCAGCCCCTGGGCTGGGGACGGCAATCAGCCCCAGCATTTT. Translated, it gives CASSPWAGDGNQPQHF. The chain has TRBV7-9 and TRBJ1-5; TRBD1 might be the D (5 bases). The CDR3 extends over 16 amino acids. The germline V and J ends were trimmed by 5 bases and 2 bases, with 16 bases remaining between them. The germline V gene encodes CDR1 SEHNR and CDR2 FQNEAQ (reference sequence). The variable domain in full, completed from reference TRBV7-9 and TRBJ1-5, reads DTGVSQNPRHKITKRGQNVTFRCDPISEHNRLYWYRQTLGQGPEFLTYFQNEAQLEKSRLLSDRFSAERPKGSFSTLEIQRTEQGDSAMYLCASSPWAGDGNQPQHFGDGTRLSIL.

J is TRBJ2-2 and V is TRBV11-1; 9 nucleotides line up with TRBD1. The CDR3 is made up of 18 amino acids. Germline lookup yields CDR1 SGHAT and CDR2 FQDESV (reference sequence). V lost 0 bases, J lost 5 bases, and 10 bases stayed unmatched. The DNA of the CDR3 is TGTGCCAGCAGCTTAGCGCTTGGGACAGGGAGGCGGACCGGGGAGCTGTTTTTT. Protein sequence: CASSLALGTGRRTGELFF.

V usage is TRBV29-1 and J usage is TRBJ2-1; D remains ambiguous. Deletions cut 7 bases from V and 8 bases from J, with 9 bases between. This CDR3 is built from 10 residues. CDR1 and CDR2 from the germline V gene are SQVTM and ANQGSEA. CDR3 loop: CSGSAYEQFF. DNA of the CDR3: TGCAGCGGCAGCGCTTATGAGCAGTTCTTC.

V is TRBV20-1 and J is TRBJ1-2, with D tentatively TRBD1 (5 bases). Per the germline V gene, CDR1 is DFQATT and CDR2 is SNEGSKA (reference sequence). The CDR3 runs 13 residues. The V end lost 5 bases, the J end lost 3 bases, and 13 bases lay between the germline ends. CDR3 region: CSAAPGTDYGYTF. The DNA for the CDR3 is TGCAGTGCTGCGCCCGGGACCGACTATGGCTACACCTTC.

Ten or more counts support this clonotype. The chain joins TRBV5-4 to TRBJ2-1, with TRBD2 matching over 8 bases. The germline V gene encodes CDR1 SGHNT and CDR2 YYREEE (reference sequence). V shed 3 bases, J shed 6 bases, and the junction held 8 bases outside the gene matches. The CDR3 totals 15 residues. CDR3 sequence reads: CASSSWTSRSNEQFF. CDR3 sequence (DNA): TGTGCCAGCAGCTCCTGGACTAGCCGGTCCAATGAGCAGTTCTTC.

This clonotype occurred a few times. The rearrangement uses TRBV30 and TRBJ2-4; 7 bases are a match to TRBD2. Germline CDR1 and CDR2: GTSNPN and SVGIG (reference sequence). The CDR3 length is 14 residues. V was clipped by 0 bases and J by 3 bases; unmatched bases: 2. The CDR3 is CAWSVGGDKNIQYF. CDR3 bases: TGTGCCTGGAGTGTGGGGGGGGACAAAAACATTCAGTACTTC.

This clonotype was seen many times. The chain recombines TRBV4-2 with TRBJ1-2; 9 nucleotides agree with TRBD1. V trimming: 0 bases; J trimming: 2 bases; junction bases outside the gene matches: 10. This CDR3 has 18 amino acids. Germline V lookup: CDR1 LGHNA, CDR2 YNFKEQ. The CDR3 sequence: CASSQESGTGPLNYGYTF. The CDR3 coding sequence is TGTGCCAGCAGCCAAGAGTCCGGGACAGGGCCTCTAAACTATGGCTACACCTTC.

This clonotype has just a few counts. This chain uses TRBV3-1 with TRBJ2-2; TRBD1 aligns across 7 bases. The germline V gene encodes CDR1 LGHDT and CDR2 YNNKEL (reference sequence). This CDR3 is built from 16 residues. The trim removed 2 bases at V and 5 bases at J, leaving 8 bases unmatched. This chain's CDR3 is CASSQLTGLSTGELFF. For the CDR3, the DNA is TGTGCCAGCAGCCAACTGACAGGGTTGTCGACCGGGGAGCTGTTTTTT.

This clonotype was detected a few times. J is TRBJ1-1 and V is TRBV2; D is undetermined. The V and J ends lost 2 bases and 7 bases respectively, with 11 bases between them. Per germline, CDR1 SNHLY and CDR2 FYNNEI. This CDR3 contains 13 residues. The CDR3 is CASSEYPGGEAFF. The DNA for the CDR3 is TGTGCCAGCAGTGAATATCCCGGTGGTGAAGCTTTCTTT.

This clonotype was counted ten times or more. The chain is built from TRBV10-3 and TRBJ1-1; D call uncertain. The germline gives CDR1 ENHRY, CDR2 SYGVKD. V was cut by 5 bases and J by 4 bases, with 14 bases left in between. This CDR3 has 14 residues. The CDR3 nucleotides read TGTGCCATCAGTTCAAACGGGGTGGGCACTGAAGCTTTCTTT. Amino acids: CAISSNGVGTEAFF.

This clonotype was recorded at least ten times. The gene calls are TRBV7-9 and TRBJ1-2; TRBD1 matches at 8 bases. V gave up 3 bases and J gave up 2 bases; unmatched junction bases: 2. Germline V CDR1 and CDR2: SEHNR, FQNEAQ (reference sequence). The CDR3 extends over 14 amino acids. The CDR3 spells CASSFGQGNYGYTF. The CDR3 DNA reads as TGTGCCAGCAGCTTCGGACAGGGAAACTATGGCTACACCTTC.

A few counts support this clonotype. V is TRBV2 and J is TRBJ1-2; unclear D gene. The CDR3 contains 12 residues. Trimming took off 7 bases at V and 4 bases at J, with 10 bases between the two ends. CDR1 is SNHLY, CDR2 FYNNEI, per germline. Written as DNA, the CDR3 is TGTGCCAGCATCTACGTCGGCTATGGCTACACCTTC. Amino acids: CASIYVGYGYTF. Full variable domain (outside the CDR3, taken from reference TRBV2 and TRBJ1-2): EPEVTQTPSHQVTQMGQEVILRCVPISNHLYFYWYRQILGQKVEFLVSFYNNEISEKSEIFDDQFSVERPDGSNFTLKIRSTKLEDSAMYFCASIYVGYGYTFGSGTRLTVV.

This clonotype was recorded at least ten times. The gene calls are TRBV29-1 and TRBJ2-1; TRBD2 aligns across 9 bases. V trimming: 3 bases; J trimming: 8 bases; junction bases outside the gene matches: 8. The CDR3 sequence is 14 residues long. Germline assignment: CDR1 SQVTM and CDR2 ANQGSEA. CDR3 region: CSVDAGGPGDEQFF. CDR3 nucleotides: TGCAGCGTTGACGCGGGAGGGCCTGGCGATGAGCAGTTCTTC.